Sequencing of this TCR beta chain was carried out in a study of T cells in Graves' hyperthyroidism and ophthalmopathy. There are many counts of this clonotype. V was clipped by 3 bases and J by 4 bases; unmatched bases: 7. The CDR3 runs to 15 residues. The investigators amplified TCR beta CDR3 regions from RNA transcripts. The HTBI primer set was used in a first-round RT-PCR of the TCR CDR3. TCRdb reanalysed the multiplex PCR reads using MiXCR and keeps one entry per CDR3 protein. The repertoire has about 210,000 distinct CDR3 sequences, about 16% of them found once; the top ten carry over 35%. Sequencing input: blood. The sequence derives from a man aged 40-49 years with Graves' hyperthyroidism. V usage is TRBV12-3 or TRBV12-4 and J usage is TRBJ1-2; 8 bases match TRBD1. CDR3 sequence reads: CASSLTGQAGYGYTF. The CDR3 coding sequence is TGTGCCAGCAGTTTGACGGGACAGGCTGGCTATGGCTACACCTTC.